The T cell receptor (beta chain) described here comes from a study of blood T cell repertoires in COVID-19 (dated by TCRdb to 2018 to 2021). About the full investigation: Samples from collaborators originated in the United States, Italy and Spain and spanned both the acute and convalescent phases of COVID-19. The repertoires were released in a freely available public database intended as a resource for research on the immune response to SARS-CoV-2. Nearly every sample came with metadata listing a de-identified subject ID, COVID-19 status, age in years and sex. Samples came from the ongoing ImmuneRACE study (first 160 participants) plus 1,254 subjects from 6 global collaborators. The dataset comprised deeply sampled blood TCRbeta repertoires from subjects exposed to, actively infected with, or recovered from COVID-19. The material from the prospective study consisted of cDNA or gDNA derived from T cells, B-cell-depleted T cells, or PBMCs. HLA class I and class II types, where available, came from metadata supplied by the sample provider rather than from assay-based typing. Points the paper makes about the study in general: Clinical and demographic metadata were provided uncurated, with the amount varying by source and participant.

Collaborating institutions collected whole blood in K2EDTA tubes following their own protocols. For TCRbeta analysis, collaborator samples were shipped as frozen whole blood, as isolated PBMCs, or as DNA extracted from either sample type. On this clone: The antigen it binds to is not known. Base qualities are missing; no much larger clone stands one base away.

CDR1 and CDR2 were assigned from the germline V gene as SNHLY and FYNNEI. Here V drops 6 bases and J drops 4 bases, and the junction holds 4 bases not matched to any gene. The CDR3 runs 13 residues from the cysteine to the phenylalanine. The sequence is cut down to CDR3 DNA, 39 bases in frame from base 1. TCRbeta CDR3 regions were amplified from genomic DNA using the immunoSEQ Assay, a bias-controlled multiplex PCR. Per the original workflow: Nucleated cell counts per sample were estimated from amplification of reference gene primers within the assay. To quantify the absolute abundance of each unique TCRbeta CDR3 rearrangement, sequence reads were collapsed and filtered. Productive Simpson clonality was computed per sample as the square root of Simpson's diversity index over productive rearrangements. Imported from immuneACCESS, the table was reduced by TCRdb to in-frame sequences with V and J called. These copies leave out some clones; in studies compared against another copy, an unresolved V gene accounts for under half, and the cause of the remainder is not known. V, J and clone size were drawn from that table, and D and trimming were deduced from the DNA. The sample contains about 33,000 clones, 85% to 95% of them found a single time. 0.92% of the sample is held by the ten biggest clonotypes.

Rearrangement joined TRBV2 to TRBJ1-1; TRBD1 fits 8 bases in the junction. Input material: peripheral blood. This sequence originates from a male donor with active COVID-19. The CDR3 reads CASSVDRGTEAFF. The DNA is as follows: TGTGCCAGCAGCGTAGACAGGGGCACTGAAGCTTTCTTT.